The rows below give T cell receptor beta chains drawn from one sample of a study of cytomegalovirus exposure and HLA in healthy donors. Using immunoSEQ multiplex PCR, the repertoire was profiled, and TCRdb retains in-frame clones only, with some absent. The sample contains about 120,000 clones, around 78% of which appear only once. The sample consisted of PBMCs. Receptor source: a woman in her 30s in good health and CMV-seropositive. Each CDR3 is given with its conserved first and last residue. Fields, in order: CDR3 DNA, CDR3 protein, D gene, V gene, clone size, J gene, CDR3 length. D genes are given only for firm matches. Clone size is shown for a subset of rows, as once, few, many or a class of expanded clone.

DNA: TGTGCCAGCAGCCCTTTCCGGGACAGCAAGACCCAGTACTTC
CDR3: CASSPFRDSKTQYF
D: TRBD1
V: TRBV6-6
size: .
J: TRBJ2-5
length: 14

DNA: TGTGCCAGCAGCCCTAGCGGGAGCTCCTACAATGAGCAGTTCTTC
CDR3: CASSPSGSSYNEQFF
D: TRBD2
V: TRBV2
size: .
J: TRBJ2-1
length: 15

DNA: TGTGCCAGCAGCGTAGATCAGGCTAATGAAAAACTGTTTTTT
CDR3: CASSVDQANEKLFF
D: .
V: TRBV9
size: few
J: TRBJ1-4
length: 14

DNA: TGCGCCAGCAGCCAAGAAGGGCTAGCGGCGCTGGGCGAGCAGTACTTC
CDR3: CASSQEGLAALGEQYF
D: TRBD2
V: TRBV4-1
size: .
J: TRBJ2-7
length: 16

DNA: TGTGCCAGCAGTCCCCGAGGACAGAGCACAGATACGCAGTATTTT
CDR3: CASSPRGQSTDTQYF
D: .
V: TRBV6-5
size: .
J: TRBJ2-3
length: 15

DNA: TGTGCCAGCAGTTTAGTGCGGGCTACGGAAGCTTTCTTT
CDR3: CASSLVRATEAFF
D: .
V: TRBV28
size: .
J: TRBJ1-1
length: 13

DNA: TGCGCCAGCAGCCGGGACAGCTTCTACGAGCAGTACTTC
CDR3: CASSRDSFYEQYF
D: TRBD1
V: TRBV4-1
size: .
J: TRBJ2-7
length: 13

DNA: TGTGCCAGCAGCTTAGGCTCGGTACACAATGAGCAGTTCTTC
CDR3: CASSLGSVHNEQFF
D: .
V: TRBV11-3
size: .
J: TRBJ2-1
length: 14

DNA: TGTGCCAGCAGCCAAGAATCGTCCGCGAAACTGTTTTTT
CDR3: CASSQESSAKLFF
D: .
V: TRBV4-2
size: .
J: TRBJ1-4
length: 13

DNA: TGTGCCAGCAGCTCCGGGGACACCCGTCTTAATTATGGCTACACCTTC
CDR3: CASSSGDTRLNYGYTF
D: .
V: TRBV5-4
size: .
J: TRBJ1-2
length: 16

DNA: TGCGCCAGCAGCAAGACTAGCTGGCAAGAGACCCAGTACTTC
CDR3: CASSKTSWQETQYF
D: TRBD2
V: TRBV5-1
size: .
J: TRBJ2-5
length: 14

DNA: TGTGCCAGCAGTAACGGGCAGGGGGGCCTCACAGATACGCAGTATTTT
CDR3: CASSNGQGGLTDTQYF
D: .
V: TRBV2
size: once
J: TRBJ2-3
length: 16

DNA: TGCGCCAGCAGCCAAGACCTGGGGGGGAGCTATGGCTACACCTTC
CDR3: CASSQDLGGSYGYTF
D: .
V: TRBV4-3
size: .
J: TRBJ1-2
length: 15

DNA: TGTGCCAGCAGCTTACGGGACAGGCAGGATACGCAGTATTTT
CDR3: CASSLRDRQDTQYF
D: TRBD1
V: TRBV7-2
size: .
J: TRBJ2-3
length: 14

DNA: TGCGCCAGCAGCCAAGATACGGTAAATGAGCAGTTCTTC
CDR3: CASSQDTVNEQFF
D: .
V: TRBV4-3
size: .
J: TRBJ2-1
length: 13

DNA: TGTGCCAGCAGCTCCGGGGGTCACATCTACGAGCAGTACTTC
CDR3: CASSSGGHIYEQYF
D: .
V: TRBV5-4
size: .
J: TRBJ2-7
length: 14

DNA: TGTGCCAGCAGTTACCGACTAGCGGGGGTTTCAGATACGCAGTATTTT
CDR3: CASSYRLAGVSDTQYF
D: TRBD2
V: TRBV6-5
size: .
J: TRBJ2-3
length: 16

DNA: TGTGCCAGCAGTCGTAGCGGGGTAGGCGAGCAGTACTTC
CDR3: CASSRSGVGEQYF
D: TRBD2
V: TRBV5-4
size: .
J: TRBJ2-7
length: 13

DNA: TGTGCCAGCAGTGACCGGTGGGGGGGCAATCAGCCCCAGCATTTT
CDR3: CASSDRWGGNQPQHF
D: .
V: TRBV6-1
size: .
J: TRBJ1-5
length: 15

DNA: TGTGCCAGCAAAAAGGGGGCGTTTAACACAGATACGCAGTATTTT
CDR3: CASKKGAFNTDTQYF
D: TRBD1
V: TRBV6-5
size: .
J: TRBJ2-3
length: 15

DNA: TGTGCCAGTCAGGGGGCTGGAAACACCATATATTTT
CDR3: CASQGAGNTIYF
D: TRBD1
V: TRBV2
size: .
J: TRBJ1-3
length: 12

DNA: TGTGCCAGCAGTTACTCGGGACAGACCAATCAGCCCCAGCATTTT
CDR3: CASSYSGQTNQPQHF
D: TRBD1
V: TRBV6-6
size: once
J: TRBJ1-5
length: 15

DNA: TGTGCCAGCAGCCCTCTAGCGGGGGAGCACACCGGGGAGCTGTTTTTT
CDR3: CASSPLAGEHTGELFF
D: TRBD2
V: TRBV7-8
size: .
J: TRBJ2-2
length: 16

DNA: TGTGCTAGTGGTTTTGAGGATACGCAGTATTTT
CDR3: CASGFEDTQYF
D: .
V: TRBV12-5
size: .
J: TRBJ2-3
length: 11

DNA: TGTGCCAGCAGCGTAGGACTAGCGGGGGAGACCCAGTACTTC
CDR3: CASSVGLAGETQYF
D: TRBD2
V: TRBV9
size: .
J: TRBJ2-5
length: 14

DNA: TGTGCCATCAAGGGGGAAAACTACGAGCAGTACTTC
CDR3: CAIKGENYEQYF
D: .
V: TRBV10-3
size: .
J: TRBJ2-7
length: 12

DNA: TGTGCCAGCAGCACACCGACTAGCGGGGGGTATGAGACCCAGTACTTC
CDR3: CASSTPTSGGYETQYF
D: TRBD2
V: TRBV9
size: few
J: TRBJ2-5
length: 16

DNA: TGTGCCAGCAGCCAAGAACGGGGAGCCGGGGAGCTGTTTTTT
CDR3: CASSQERGAGELFF
D: .
V: TRBV4-2
size: few
J: TRBJ2-2
length: 14

DNA: TGTGCCAGCAGTTTGTCGGGACAGGGTCTAGCCAAAAACATTCAGTACTTC
CDR3: CASSLSGQGLAKNIQYF
D: TRBD1
V: TRBV28
size: .
J: TRBJ2-4
length: 17

DNA: TGTGCCAGCAGTCCCGGGACAGGGGTATTGGAGCAGTACTTC
CDR3: CASSPGTGVLEQYF
D: TRBD1
V: TRBV7-2
size: .
J: TRBJ2-7
length: 14

DNA: TGTGCCAGCTCACCGCAGCGGACTAAATCAGAGACCCAGTACTTC
CDR3: CASSPQRTKSETQYF
D: .
V: TRBV18
size: .
J: TRBJ2-5
length: 15

DNA: TGTGCCAGCAGCTTGGAGGGTAGCGGGGTCTTC
CDR3: CASSLEGSGVF
D: TRBD2
V: TRBV5-6
size: once
J: TRBJ2-1
length: 11

DNA: TGTGCCAGTAGTAGTGTGGGACTTCAAGAGACCCAGTACTTC
CDR3: CASSSVGLQETQYF
D: .
V: TRBV19
size: .
J: TRBJ2-5
length: 14

DNA: TGTGCCAGCAGTCCCGGGGGAGAAGAGACCCAGTACTTC
CDR3: CASSPGGEETQYF
D: .
V: TRBV5-4
size: .
J: TRBJ2-5
length: 13

DNA: TGTGCCAGCTCACCCGAGGACAATGAGCAGTTCTTC
CDR3: CASSPEDNEQFF
D: .
V: TRBV18
size: once
J: TRBJ2-1
length: 12

DNA: TGTGCCAGCAGCTTGAGAGGCGACCTCTCTGGAAACACCATATATTTT
CDR3: CASSLRGDLSGNTIYF
D: .
V: TRBV5-6
size: .
J: TRBJ1-3
length: 16

DNA: TGTGCCAGCAGCTTCCGGGACAGCTACGAGCAGTACTTC
CDR3: CASSFRDSYEQYF
D: TRBD1
V: TRBV9
size: .
J: TRBJ2-7
length: 13

DNA: TGTGCCAGCTCACCACGAAGGGACAGGGAAGCTTTCTTT
CDR3: CASSPRRDREAFF
D: TRBD1
V: TRBV18
size: .
J: TRBJ1-1
length: 13

DNA: TGTGCCAGCAGCTTGGGCAGACAGGGTAGCAACTATGGCTACACCTTC
CDR3: CASSLGRQGSNYGYTF
D: TRBD1
V: TRBV5-6
size: .
J: TRBJ1-2
length: 16

DNA: TGTGCCAGCAGCCCCAGAGCGGGGGGGCTGGAAACCGGGGAGCTGTTTTTT
CDR3: CASSPRAGGLETGELFF
D: TRBD2
V: TRBV7-2
size: once
J: TRBJ2-2
length: 17

DNA: TGTGCCAGCAGCCCTTCGACACTTAACTATGGCTACACCTTC
CDR3: CASSPSTLNYGYTF
D: .
V: TRBV9
size: .
J: TRBJ1-2
length: 14

DNA: TGTGCCAGCAATATTGGGGGCAGATCTAACTATGGCTACACCTTC
CDR3: CASNIGGRSNYGYTF
D: .
V: TRBV13
size: .
J: TRBJ1-2
length: 15

DNA: TGCAGCGCGAGACAGTTTGAAGCTTTCTTT
CDR3: CSARQFEAFF
D: .
V: TRBV29-1
size: .
J: TRBJ1-1
length: 10

DNA: TGTGCCAGCAGCCCACAACAGGGGGGGTATGTTGAGCAGTTCTTC
CDR3: CASSPQQGGYVEQFF
D: .
V: TRBV7-3
size: .
J: TRBJ2-1
length: 15

DNA: TGTGCCAGCGGTATCGCAGCGACCTACGAGCAGTACTTC
CDR3: CASGIAATYEQYF
D: .
V: TRBV6-1
size: .
J: TRBJ2-7
length: 13